These T cell receptor beta chains were read from a single sample in a study of cytomegalovirus exposure and HLA in healthy donors. Sequencing was performed with immunoSEQ multiplex PCR; in TCRdb, only in-frame clones are kept and a portion is missing. The data hold some 120,000 clones, with around 74% observed a single time. Sequencing input: PBMCs. Receptor source: a man aged 35-49 years in good health and CMV-seropositive. CDR3s include the opening cysteine and the closing phenylalanine or tryptophan. The D gene is left open where the match is weak. Some rows mark clone size as missing; the rest say once, few, many or name a class of expanded clone.

D	V	size	J	DNA	CDR3
NA	TRBV6-5	NA	TRBJ2-7	TGTGCCAGCAGTTACTCGACAGGCGAGCAGTACTTC	CASSYSTGEQYF
NA	TRBV27	NA	TRBJ1-1	TGTGCCAGCAGTTTAATGTCGCAGGGTCGCGCTTTCTTT	CASSLMSQGRAFF
TRBD2	TRBV4-1	NA	TRBJ2-3	TGCGCCAGCAGCCAAGGGCTAGCGGGAGAGGTTCGAAATACGCAATATTTT	CASSQGLAGEVRNTQYF
NA	TRBV7-2	NA	TRBJ1-2	TGTGCCAGCAGCGACATGCAGGGTCCATATGGCTACACCTTC	CASSDMQGPYGYTF
NA	TRBV5-1	once	TRBJ1-5	TGCGCCAGCTCATCTACGGTGGATCAGCCCCAGCATTTT	CASSSTVDQPQHF
NA	TRBV28	NA	TRBJ2-4	TGTGCCAGCAGTCCTCCAGGGGATATGTCCAAAAACATTCAGTACTTC	CASSPPGDMSKNIQYF
NA	TRBV5-1	few	TRBJ1-1	TGCGCCAGCAGCCATATCGGGGGATACCAAACTGAAGCTTTCTTT	CASSHIGGYQTEAFF
NA	TRBV2	NA	TRBJ2-7	TGTGCCAGCAAGGAGGGGGGGTACGAGCAGTACTTC	CASKEGGYEQYF
NA	TRBV6-5	NA	TRBJ1-2	TGTGCCAGCACCGACAGAGCTTACTATGGCTACACCTTC	CASTDRAYYGYTF
TRBD2	TRBV11-3	NA	TRBJ2-2	TGTGCCAGCAGTACATTCGACTCGCCTAGCGGGAGCCCCGGGGAGCTGTTTTTT	CASSTFDSPSGSPGELFF
NA	TRBV5-1	NA	TRBJ1-1	TGCGCCAGTACCTACGGAGGTCTCATGAACACTGAAGCTTTCTTT	CASTYGGLMNTEAFF
NA	TRBV14	NA	TRBJ1-2	TGTGCCAGCAGCCCGAGGTTACAGGATGGCTACACCTTC	CASSPRLQDGYTF
TRBD1	TRBV5-1	NA	TRBJ2-1	TGCGCCAGCAGCTTGGTGGGACAGGGGGCGGATGAGCAGTTCTTC	CASSLVGQGADEQFF